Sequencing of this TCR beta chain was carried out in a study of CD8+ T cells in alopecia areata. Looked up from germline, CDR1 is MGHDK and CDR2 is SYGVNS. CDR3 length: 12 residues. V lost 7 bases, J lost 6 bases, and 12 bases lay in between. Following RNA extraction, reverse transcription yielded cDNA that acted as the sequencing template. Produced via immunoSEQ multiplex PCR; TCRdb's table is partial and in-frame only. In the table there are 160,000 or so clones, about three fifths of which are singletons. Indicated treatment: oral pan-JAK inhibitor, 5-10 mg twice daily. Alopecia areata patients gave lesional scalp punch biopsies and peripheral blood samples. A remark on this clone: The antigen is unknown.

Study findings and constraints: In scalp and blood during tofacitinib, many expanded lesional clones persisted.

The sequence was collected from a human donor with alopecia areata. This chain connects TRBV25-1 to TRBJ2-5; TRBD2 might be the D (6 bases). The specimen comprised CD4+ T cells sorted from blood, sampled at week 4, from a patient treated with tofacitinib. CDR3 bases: TGTGCCAGCACTGAGGGGAGGAAGACCCAGTACTTC. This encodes CASTEGRKTQYF.